The 2 T cell receptor beta chains listed next were all sequenced from one sample in a study of T-cell memory formation after mild COVID-19. TCRdb re-called the 5' RACE reads with MiXCR, one entry per CDR3 protein. The repertoire holds under 450,000 distinct CDR3 sequences, with under 15% as singletons. The source material was PBMCs or a T cell subset sorted from them (not recorded which). The receptor set was obtained from a young man who had mild COVID-19 (a few samples of this study predate the infection). Cell type and time point are not known.

This chain links TRBV7-9 with TRBJ1-1; no firm D call. V lost 3 bases, J lost 1 base, and 9 bases lay in between. The germline V gene encodes CDR1 SEHNR and CDR2 FQNEAQ (reference sequence). The CDR3 has 14 residues. The DNA for the CDR3 is TGTGCCAGCAGCTTCCTCTCGGGGAACACTGAAGCTTTCTTT. This translates into CASSFLSGNTEAFF.

Only a few counts were recorded for this clonotype. The J gene is TRBJ1-1, the V gene TRBV6-1; D is uncertain. CDR3 length equals 12 residues. V lost 2 bases and J 6 bases, leaving 7 bases between the germline ends. CDR1 and CDR2 from the germline V gene are MNHNS and SASEGT. The CDR3 sequence: CASSEHRPEAFF. The CDR3 DNA sequence: TGTGCCAGCAGTGAACACCGACCTGAAGCTTTCTTT.